These 29 T cell receptor beta chains were all obtained from the same sample, sequenced in a study of identical twins. TCRdb passed the 5' RACE reads through MiXCR, listing each CDR3 protein once. The table shows about 250,000 distinct CDR3 sequences, with about 14% occurring only once. Sequencing was performed on memory (CD45RO+) T cells sorted from blood. These receptor sequences come from a woman aged 18-29 years in good health.

The V and J genes are TRBV5-4 and TRBJ2-1; 12 bases fit TRBD2. The V and J ends lost 4 bases and 3 bases, in that order; junction bases with no gene match: 5. The CDR3 length is 16 residues. Germline values: CDR1 SGHNT, CDR2 YYREEE (reference sequence). The CDR3 here is CASSGGLAGRYNEQFF. The DNA of the CDR3 is TGTGCCAGCAGCGGAGGACTAGCGGGACGCTACAATGAGCAGTTCTTC.

The CDR3 DNA follows: TGCGCCAGCAGCCCACTGGGACAGGTACAAGAGACCCAGTACTTC. The encoded protein is CASSPLGQVQETQYF. This chain connects TRBV5-1 to TRBJ2-5, with 8 nucleotides matching TRBD1. CDR3 size: 15 residues. The J segment lost 2 bases and the V segment lost 4 bases, leaving 7 bases of the junction unmatched. Germline CDR1 is SGHRS and CDR2 is YFSETQ. The variable domain in full, completed from reference TRBV5-1 and TRBJ2-5, reads KAGVTQTPRYLIKTRGQQVTLSCSPISGHRSVSWYQQTPGQGLQFLFEYFSETQRNKGNFPGRFSGRQFSNSRSEMNVSTLELGDSALYLCASSPLGQVQETQYFGPGTRLLVL.

This sequence joins TRBV6-2 or TRBV6-3 and TRBJ2-2, with D maybe TRBD1 (6 bases). The CDR3 is made up of 16 amino acids. V lost 6 bases, J lost 6 bases, and 20 bases lay in between. Germline-derived CDR1 and CDR2 are MNHEY and SVGEGT. The DNA for the CDR3 is TGTGCCAGCAGCGACTGGGCTTCAGGGGCATCCGGGGAGCTGTTTTTT. This sequence encodes CASSDWASGASGELFF.

The rearrangement uses TRBV5-5 and TRBJ1-5; the D gene is possibly TRBD1 (6 bases). Trimming took 4 bases from V and 7 from J, leaving 18 bases between them. The CDR3 is 15 residues long. CDR1 is SGHKS, CDR2 YYEKEE, per germline (reference sequence). The CDR3, as DNA: TGTGCCAGCAGCCCGGGAGGGGGGTTGAGACAGCCCCAGCATTTT. This translates into CASSPGGGLRQPQHF. The variable domain in full, with the rest retrieved from reference TRBV5-5 and TRBJ1-5, is DAGVTQSPTHLIKTRGQQVTLRCSPISGHKSVSWYQQVLGQGPQFIFQYYEKEERGRGNFPDRFSARQFPNYSSELNVNALLLGDSALYLCASSPGGGLRQPQHFGDGTRLSIL.

This clonotype appeared a few times. The gene calls are TRBV6-2 or TRBV6-3 and TRBJ2-1, with D hard to call. The germline V and J ends were trimmed by 2 bases and 8 bases, with 19 bases remaining between them. Per germline, CDR1 MNHEY and CDR2 SVGEGT. The CDR3 consists of 16 residues. The CDR3 here is CASSYRKGSWVHEQFF. The CDR3 region has the DNA TGTGCCAGCAGTTACAGAAAGGGCTCCTGGGTCCATGAGCAGTTCTTC.

This clonotype came up a few times. The chain combines TRBV6-1 with TRBJ2-7, with 8 bases identical to TRBD2. The germline V gene has CDR1 MNHNS and CDR2 SASEGT. Unmatched junction bases numbered 10, after V lost 5 bases and J lost 10 bases. This CDR3 is 13 amino acids long. The CDR3 protein is CASSLYTSGSQYF. The CDR3 DNA follows: TGTGCCAGCAGTCTTTATACTAGCGGCTCTCAGTACTTC.

This clonotype was seen ten or more times. The V call is TRBV12-3 or TRBV12-4, the J call TRBJ1-5; D uncertain. The ends were cut back, 2 bases at V and 5 bases at J, with 4 bases in the middle. CDR3 length: 12 residues. As DNA, the CDR3 is TGTGCCAGCAGTTTACAGTATCAGCCCCAGCATTTT. It is translated as CASSLQYQPQHF.

This clonotype was observed a handful of times. The rearrangement joins TRBV5-1 to TRBJ2-3; perhaps TRBD2 as D (6 bases). Germline V lookup: CDR1 SGHRS, CDR2 YFSETQ. The germline V and J ends were trimmed by 3 bases and 5 bases, with 19 bases remaining between them. The CDR3 covers 16 residues. Written as DNA, the CDR3 is TGCGCCAGCAGCTGGGTAGCCAGGGTGGAGGGAGATACGCAGTATTTT. Its translation: CASSWVARVEGDTQYF.

This clonotype was recorded many times. The chain is built from TRBV20-1 and TRBJ1-5; 11 bases align to TRBD1. The ends lost 4 bases at V and 1 base at J; junction bases unmatched: 6. This CDR3 contains 16 residues. Germline V gene sequence: CDR1 DFQATT, CDR2 SNEGSKA (reference sequence). CDR3 protein: CSAMDRGPLSNQPQHF. CDR3 nucleotide sequence: TGCAGTGCTATGGACAGGGGGCCTCTCAGCAATCAGCCCCAGCATTTT.

J is TRBJ2-1 and V is TRBV10-3; D might be TRBD2 (5 bases). Trimming took 6 bases from V and 5 from J, leaving 5 bases between them. The CDR3 has 11 residues. Germline CDR1 and CDR2: ENHRY and SYGVKD. The DNA of the CDR3 is TGTGCCATCAGGAGGGACAATGAGCAGTTCTTC. Its translation: CAIRRDNEQFF.

The V gene is TRBV20-1, the J gene TRBJ2-4; no firm D call. CDR1 is DFQATT, CDR2 SNEGSKA, per germline (reference sequence). The CDR3 is made up of 14 amino acids. The ends were cut back, 4 bases at V and 0 bases at J, with 10 bases in the middle. The CDR3 loop is CSAIAELAKNIQYF. CDR3 nucleotide sequence: TGCAGTGCTATCGCGGAGCTAGCCAAAAACATTCAGTACTTC.

The chain recombines TRBV10-2 with TRBJ2-3; possibly TRBD1 or TRBD2 for D (6 bases each). CDR3 length: 16 amino acids. Germline CDR1 is WSHSY and CDR2 is SAAADI. V gave up 5 bases and J gave up 2 bases, with 17 bases separating them. CDR3 protein: CASSKEGGPSTDTQYF. CDR3 DNA sequence: TGCGCCAGCAGTAAGGAGGGGGGCCCCTCCACAGATACGCAGTATTTT.

J is TRBJ2-7 and V is TRBV7-2; a weak D match, TRBD2 (6 bases). Germline V gene lookup returns CDR1 SGHTA and CDR2 FQGNSA. This CDR3 region has 13 residues. Trimming shortened V by 5 bases and J by 2 bases, and 10 bases separated the two germline ends. For the CDR3, the DNA is TGTGCCAGCAGCCATGCTAGCGCCTACGAGCAGTACTTC. This codes for CASSHASAYEQYF.

J is TRBJ2-7 and V is TRBV2, with D possibly matching TRBD1 (6 bases). Deletions cut 6 bases from V and 6 bases from J, with 15 bases between. This CDR3 comprises 13 residues. Germline CDR1 SNHLY, CDR2 FYNNEI. CDR3: CASSRDKGSEQYF. The CDR3 DNA follows: TGTGCCAGCAGCCGGGACAAGGGGTCCGAGCAGTACTTC.

V and J are TRBV2 and TRBJ2-1; D gene uncertain. V dropped 6 bases and J dropped 10 bases, with 16 bases sitting between them. The CDR3 length is 13 residues. The germline gives CDR1 SNHLY, CDR2 FYNNEI. The CDR3 region has the DNA TGTGCCAGCAGGGCAGTAACATTTGGAGAGCAGTTCTTC. It codes for CASRAVTFGEQFF.

This clonotype appeared a few times. The CDR3 reads CASSFSGGDDEQYF. The CDR3 DNA sequence: TGCGCCAGCAGCTTTAGCGGGGGGGACGACGAGCAGTACTTC. The V and J genes are TRBV5-1 and TRBJ2-7, with 11 bases lining up with TRBD2. This CDR3 contains 14 residues. CDR1 SGHRS and CDR2 YFSETQ come from the germline V gene. Trimming took 2 bases from V and 5 from J; bases not matched to a gene: 3.

This clonotype was detected a few times. This CDR3 reads CASSLRTSGTETQYF. CDR3 coding DNA: TGTGCCAGCAGCTTGCGGACTAGCGGGACGGAGACCCAGTACTTC. The rearrangement joins TRBV5-4 to TRBJ2-5; 12 nucleotides align to TRBD2. CDR3 length: 15 amino acids. CDR1 is SGHNT and CDR2 is YYREEE in the germline V gene (reference sequence). V shed 1 base and J 5 bases; nucleotides not matched to a gene: 3.

This clonotype has only a few counts. The chain combines TRBV4-1 with TRBJ2-2, with 8 bases aligning to TRBD2. Germline assignment: CDR1 MGHRA and CDR2 YSYEKL. The CDR3 spans 17 residues. Germline trimming cut 0 bases from V and 4 bases from J; bases unmatched to any gene: 7. CDR3 in amino acids: CASSQDHYSGGTGELFF. DNA for the CDR3: TGCGCCAGCAGCCAAGATCATTACAGCGGGGGCACCGGGGAGCTGTTTTTT.

V and J are TRBV9 and TRBJ2-5; D is possibly TRBD2 (6 bases). V lost 1 base, J lost 5 bases, and 12 bases lay in between. The CDR3 runs to 14 residues. Germline-derived CDR1 and CDR2 are SGDLS and YYNGEE. CDR3 DNA sequence: TGTGCCAGCAGCGTAAGTCCTAGCGAGGAGACCCAGTACTTC. Amino acids: CASSVSPSEETQYF.

On this clonotype: A read error is possible here, since a much larger clone lies one base away. V is TRBV12-3 or TRBV12-4 and J is TRBJ1-2; D is uncertain. V lost 7 bases, J lost 6 bases, and 15 bases lay in between. The CDR3 spans 13 residues. CDR3 nucleotides: TGTGCCAGCATGAGCCGCGGGTGGCATGGCTACACCTTC. It encodes CASMSRGWHGYTF.

This clonotype was counted many times. The chain combines TRBV9 with TRBJ2-1; a weak D match, TRBD1 (5 bases). The germline V and J ends were trimmed by 1 base and 5 bases, with 13 bases remaining between them. CDR3 length: 15 amino acids. Germline V CDR1 and CDR2: SGDLS, YYNGEE. The CDR3 region is CASSVQGVRNNEQFF. DNA for the CDR3: TGTGCCAGCAGCGTACAAGGGGTCCGTAACAATGAGCAGTTCTTC. Filled out from reference TRBV9 and TRBJ2-1, the complete variable domain reads DSGVTQTPKHLITATGQRVTLRCSPRSGDLSVYWYQQSLDQGLQFLIQYYNGEERAKGNILERFSAQQFPDLHSELNLSSLELGDSALYFCASSVQGVRNNEQFFGPGTRLTVL.

This clonotype was counted between two and nine times. The CDR3 region is CSANGELYGYTF. CDR3 bases: TGCAGTGCTAACGGCGAACTCTATGGCTACACCTTC. The chain employs TRBV20-1 and TRBJ1-2; D gene uncertain. V was shortened by 4 bases and J by 4 bases, with 10 bases between the two germline ends. This CDR3 has 12 amino acids. CDR1 and CDR2 (germline): DFQATT, SNEGSKA (reference sequence).

This clonotype has more than one count but fewer than ten. This chain connects TRBV5-6 to TRBJ2-7; D gene ambiguous. V was pared by 0 bases and J by 2 bases, with 6 bases between. The CDR3 is 13 residues long. Germline V gene data show CDR1 as SGHDT and CDR2 as YYEEEE. In DNA form, the CDR3 reads TGTGCCAGCAGCTTGGTGGTCACCTACGAGCAGTACTTC. Its translation is CASSLVVTYEQYF.

This clonotype was found a few times. The chain has TRBV6-4 and TRBJ2-3; 7 bases map to TRBD2. This CDR3 region has 15 residues. CDR1 MRHNA and CDR2 SNTAGT come from the germline V gene. V lost 2 bases and J lost 2; bases outside the gene matches: 4. The CDR3 protein is CASSDRRGSTDTQYF. The DNA of the CDR3 is TGTGCCAGCAGTGACAGGCGGGGGTCCACAGATACGCAGTATTTT.

V and J are TRBV12-3 or TRBV12-4 and TRBJ2-6; D is ambiguous. V was cut by 6 bases and J by 0 bases, with 3 bases left in between. The CDR3 consists of 13 residues. CDR3 nucleotides: TGTGCCAGCAGAGACTCTGGGGCCAACGTCCTGACTTTC. Amino acids: CASRDSGANVLTF.

The J gene is TRBJ2-7, the V gene TRBV6-1; 8 nucleotides match TRBD2. The CDR3 has 15 amino acids. CDR1 is MNHNS and CDR2 is SASEGT in the germline V gene. Unmatched junction bases numbered 6, after V lost 3 bases and J lost 2 bases. CDR3 region: CASSDGSSGTYEQYF. The CDR3 nucleotides are TGTGCCAGCAGTGACGGGAGTAGCGGGACCTACGAGCAGTACTTC.

This chain uses TRBV6-2 or TRBV6-3 with TRBJ2-5; 7 bases line up with TRBD2. This CDR3 spans 14 amino acids. Looked up from germline, CDR1 is MNHEY and CDR2 is SVGEGT. J was trimmed by 4 bases and V by 5 bases; bases with no gene match: 7. CDR3 residues: CASSTGRVRETQYF. As DNA, the CDR3 is TGTGCCAGCAGTACGGGGAGGGTGAGAGAGACCCAGTACTTC.

A few counts support this clonotype. The chain has TRBV29-1 and TRBJ2-7; 8 bases map to TRBD1. Germline CDR1 reads SQVTM; CDR2 reads ANQGSEA. V trimming: 7 bases; J trimming: 2 bases; junction bases outside the gene matches: 7. The CDR3 sequence is 13 residues long. This CDR3 is CSASGQGAYEQYF. The CDR3, as DNA: TGCAGCGCGTCAGGACAGGGAGCCTACGAGCAGTACTTC.

This clonotype was observed a few times. J is TRBJ2-3 and V is TRBV18; D not resolved. The germline V and J ends were trimmed by 4 bases and 4 bases, with 12 bases remaining between them. The germline V gene has CDR1 KGHSH and CDR2 LQKENI. The CDR3 spans 14 residues. CDR3 DNA sequence: TGTGCCAGCTCACGAGTAGGTTGGGCAGATACGCAGTATTTT. Protein sequence: CASSRVGWADTQYF.